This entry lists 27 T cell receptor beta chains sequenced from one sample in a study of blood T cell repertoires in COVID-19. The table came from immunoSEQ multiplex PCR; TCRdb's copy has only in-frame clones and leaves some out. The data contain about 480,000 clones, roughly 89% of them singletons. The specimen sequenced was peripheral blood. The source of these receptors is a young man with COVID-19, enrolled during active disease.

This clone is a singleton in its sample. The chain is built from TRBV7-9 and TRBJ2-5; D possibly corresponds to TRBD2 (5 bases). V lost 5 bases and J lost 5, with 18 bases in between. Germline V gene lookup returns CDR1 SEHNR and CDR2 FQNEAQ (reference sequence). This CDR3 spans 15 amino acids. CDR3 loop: CASSLPGFLHETQYF. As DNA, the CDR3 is TGTGCCAGCAGCCTCCCGGGGTTTCTCCACGAGACCCAGTACTTC.

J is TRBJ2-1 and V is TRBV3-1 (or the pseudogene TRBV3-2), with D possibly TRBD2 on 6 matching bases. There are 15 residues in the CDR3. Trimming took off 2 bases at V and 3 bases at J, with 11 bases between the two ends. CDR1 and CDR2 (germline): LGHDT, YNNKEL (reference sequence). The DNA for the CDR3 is TGTGCCAGCAGCCAATGGCTGGGGGGCTACAATGAGCAGTTCTTC. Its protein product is CASSQWLGGYNEQFF.

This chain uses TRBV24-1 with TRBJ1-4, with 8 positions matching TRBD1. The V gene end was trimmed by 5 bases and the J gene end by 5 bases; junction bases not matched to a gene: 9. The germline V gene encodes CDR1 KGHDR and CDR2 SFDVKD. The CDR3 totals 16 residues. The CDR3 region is CATSATRTGKNEKLFF. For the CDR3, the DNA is TGTGCCACCAGTGCTACACGGACAGGGAAAAATGAAAAACTGTTTTTT.

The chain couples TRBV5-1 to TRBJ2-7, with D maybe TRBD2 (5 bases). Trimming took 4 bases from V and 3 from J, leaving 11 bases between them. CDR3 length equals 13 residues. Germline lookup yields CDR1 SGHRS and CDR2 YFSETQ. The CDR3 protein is CASSASTSYEQYF. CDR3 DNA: TGCGCCAGCAGCGCCTCAACTAGCTACGAGCAGTACTTC.

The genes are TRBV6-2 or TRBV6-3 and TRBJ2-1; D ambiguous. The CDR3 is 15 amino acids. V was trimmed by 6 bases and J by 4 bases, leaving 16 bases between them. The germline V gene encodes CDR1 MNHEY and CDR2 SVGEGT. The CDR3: CASSRAQSSYNEQFF. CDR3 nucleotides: TGTGCCAGCAGCCGGGCCCAAAGTAGTTACAATGAGCAGTTCTTC.

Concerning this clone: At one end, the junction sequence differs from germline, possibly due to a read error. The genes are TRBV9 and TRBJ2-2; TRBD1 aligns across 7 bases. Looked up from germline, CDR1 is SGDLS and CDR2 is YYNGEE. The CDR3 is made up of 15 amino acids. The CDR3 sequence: CASSGRDRNNGELFF. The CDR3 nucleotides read TGTGCCAGCAGCGGCCGGGACAGAAACAACGGGGAGCTGTTTTTT.

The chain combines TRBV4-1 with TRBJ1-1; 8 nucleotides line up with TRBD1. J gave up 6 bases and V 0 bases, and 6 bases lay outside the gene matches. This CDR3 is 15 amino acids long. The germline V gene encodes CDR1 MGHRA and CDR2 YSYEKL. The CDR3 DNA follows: TGCGCCAGCAGCCAAGAAGGACAGGGCTCCCCTGAAGCTTTCTTT. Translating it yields CASSQEGQGSPEAFF.

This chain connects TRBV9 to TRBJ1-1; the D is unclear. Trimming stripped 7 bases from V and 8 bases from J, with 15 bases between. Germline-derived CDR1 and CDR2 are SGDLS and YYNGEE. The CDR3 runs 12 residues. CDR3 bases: TGTGCCAGCTCGACGCTCACGGGAGAAGCTTTCTTT. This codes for CASSTLTGEAFF.

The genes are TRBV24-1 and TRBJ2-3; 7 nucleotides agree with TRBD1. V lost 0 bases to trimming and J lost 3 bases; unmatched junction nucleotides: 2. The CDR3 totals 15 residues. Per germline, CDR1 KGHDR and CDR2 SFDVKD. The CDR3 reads CATSDLATGTDTQYF. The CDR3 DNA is TGTGCCACCAGTGATTTGGCGACAGGGACAGATACGCAGTATTTT.

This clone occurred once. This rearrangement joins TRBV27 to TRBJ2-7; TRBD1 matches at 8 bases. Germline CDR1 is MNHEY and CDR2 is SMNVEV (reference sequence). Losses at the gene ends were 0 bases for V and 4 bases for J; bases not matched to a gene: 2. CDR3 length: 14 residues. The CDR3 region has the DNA TGTGCCAGCAGTTTATCTTGGACAGGGTACGAGCAGTACTTC. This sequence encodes CASSLSWTGYEQYF.

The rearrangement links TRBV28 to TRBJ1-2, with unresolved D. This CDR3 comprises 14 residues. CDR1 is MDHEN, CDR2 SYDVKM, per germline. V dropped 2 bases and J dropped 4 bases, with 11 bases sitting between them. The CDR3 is CASSLLQSPYGYTF. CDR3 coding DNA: TGTGCCAGCAGTTTACTCCAGTCTCCCTATGGCTACACCTTC.

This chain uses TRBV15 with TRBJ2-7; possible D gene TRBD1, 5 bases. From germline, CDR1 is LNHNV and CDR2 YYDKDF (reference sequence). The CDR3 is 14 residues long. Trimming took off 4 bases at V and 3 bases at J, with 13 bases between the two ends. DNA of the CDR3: TGTGCCACCAGCAACAGACAGAGCCTCTACGAGCAGTACTTC. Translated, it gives CATSNRQSLYEQYF. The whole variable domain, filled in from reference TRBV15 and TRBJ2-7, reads DAMVIQNPRYQVTQFGKPVTLSCSQTLNHNVMYWYQQKSSQAPKLLFHYYDKDFNNEADTPDNFQSRRPNTSFCFLDIRSPGLGDTAMYLCATSNRQSLYEQYFGPGTRLTVT.

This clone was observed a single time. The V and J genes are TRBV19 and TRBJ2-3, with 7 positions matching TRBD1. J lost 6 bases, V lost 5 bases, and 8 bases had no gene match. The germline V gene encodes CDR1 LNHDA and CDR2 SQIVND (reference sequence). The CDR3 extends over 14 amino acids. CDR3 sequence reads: CASSSQQGMDTQYF. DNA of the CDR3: TGTGCCAGTAGTTCACAACAGGGGATGGATACGCAGTATTTT.

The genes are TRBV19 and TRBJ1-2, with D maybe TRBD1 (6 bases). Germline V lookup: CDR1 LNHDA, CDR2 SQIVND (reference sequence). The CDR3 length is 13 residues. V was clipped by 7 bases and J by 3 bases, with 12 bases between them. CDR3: CASNRDGDYGYTF. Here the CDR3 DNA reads TGTGCCAGTAACAGGGACGGGGACTATGGCTACACCTTC.

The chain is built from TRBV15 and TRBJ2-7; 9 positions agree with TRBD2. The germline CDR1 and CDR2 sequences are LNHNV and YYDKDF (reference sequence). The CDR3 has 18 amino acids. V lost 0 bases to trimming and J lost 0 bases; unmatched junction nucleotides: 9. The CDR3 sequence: CATSRDTSGSMSSYEQYF. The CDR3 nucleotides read TGTGCCACCAGCAGAGATACTAGCGGGTCTATGAGCTCCTACGAGCAGTACTTC.

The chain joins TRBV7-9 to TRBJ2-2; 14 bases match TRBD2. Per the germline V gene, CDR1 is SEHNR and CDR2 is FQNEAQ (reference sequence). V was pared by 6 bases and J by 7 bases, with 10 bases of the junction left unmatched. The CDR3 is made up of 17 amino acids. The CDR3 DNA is TGTGCCAGCAGTCCCGGGACTAGCGGGAGAGGCAGCGGGGAGCTGTTTTTT. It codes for CASSPGTSGRGSGELFF.

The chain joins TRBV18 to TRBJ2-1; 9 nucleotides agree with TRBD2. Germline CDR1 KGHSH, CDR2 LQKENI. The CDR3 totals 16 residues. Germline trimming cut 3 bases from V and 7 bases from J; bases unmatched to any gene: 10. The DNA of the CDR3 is TGTGCCAGCTCACCTGACGAGCGGGGGGCTCGGAATGAGCAGTTCTTC. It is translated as CASSPDERGARNEQFF.

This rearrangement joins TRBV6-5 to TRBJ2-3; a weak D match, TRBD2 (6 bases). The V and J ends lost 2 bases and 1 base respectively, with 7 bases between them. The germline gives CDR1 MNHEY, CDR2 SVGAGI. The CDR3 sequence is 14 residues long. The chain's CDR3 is CASSYPSGTDTQYF. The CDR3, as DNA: TGTGCCAGCAGTTACCCTAGCGGCACAGATACGCAGTATTTT.

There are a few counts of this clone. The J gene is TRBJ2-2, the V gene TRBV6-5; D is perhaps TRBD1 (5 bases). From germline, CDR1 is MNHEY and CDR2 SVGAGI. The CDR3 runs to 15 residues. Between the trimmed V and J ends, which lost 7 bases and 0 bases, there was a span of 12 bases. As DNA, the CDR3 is TGTGCCAGCAAAGGGCAGGGCGCGAACACCGGGGAGCTGTTTTTT. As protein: CASKGQGANTGELFF.

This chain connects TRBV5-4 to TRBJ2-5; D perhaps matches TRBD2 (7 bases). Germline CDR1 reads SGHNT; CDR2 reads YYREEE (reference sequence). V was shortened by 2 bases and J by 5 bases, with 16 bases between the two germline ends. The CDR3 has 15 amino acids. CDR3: CASSLTGGRFETQYF. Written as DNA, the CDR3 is TGTGCCAGCAGCTTAACGGGGGGCCGTTTTGAGACCCAGTACTTC.

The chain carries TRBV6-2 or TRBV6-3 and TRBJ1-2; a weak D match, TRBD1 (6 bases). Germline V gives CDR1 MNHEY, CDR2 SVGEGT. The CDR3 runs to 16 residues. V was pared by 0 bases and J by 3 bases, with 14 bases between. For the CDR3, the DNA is TGTGCCAGCAGTTACTCGGGGCACCCAGGGGACTATGGCTACACCTTC. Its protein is CASSYSGHPGDYGYTF.

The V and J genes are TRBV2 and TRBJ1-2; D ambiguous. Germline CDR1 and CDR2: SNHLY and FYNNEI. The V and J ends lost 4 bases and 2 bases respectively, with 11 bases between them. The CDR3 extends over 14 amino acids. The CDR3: CASSAKGRNYGYTF. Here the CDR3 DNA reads TGTGCCAGCAGTGCTAAAGGGAGAAACTATGGCTACACCTTC.

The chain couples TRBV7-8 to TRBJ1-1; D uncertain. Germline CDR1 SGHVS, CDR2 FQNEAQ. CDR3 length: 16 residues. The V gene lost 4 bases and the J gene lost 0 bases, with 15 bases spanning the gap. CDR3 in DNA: TGTGCCAGCAGCTCTCCGTCGGAGTCGTTGAACACTGAAGCTTTCTTT. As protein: CASSSPSESLNTEAFF.

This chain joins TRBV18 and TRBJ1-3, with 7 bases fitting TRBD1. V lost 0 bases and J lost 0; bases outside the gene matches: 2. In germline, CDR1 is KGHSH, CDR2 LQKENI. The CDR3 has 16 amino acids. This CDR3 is CASSPPTGDSGNTIYF. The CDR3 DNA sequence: TGTGCCAGCTCACCACCTACAGGGGACTCTGGAAACACCATATATTTT.

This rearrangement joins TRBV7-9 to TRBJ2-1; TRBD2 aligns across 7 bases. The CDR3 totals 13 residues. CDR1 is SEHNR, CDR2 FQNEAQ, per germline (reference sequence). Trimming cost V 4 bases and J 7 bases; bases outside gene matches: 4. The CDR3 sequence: CASSSYGGNEQFF. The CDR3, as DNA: TGTGCCAGCAGCTCCTACGGGGGGAATGAGCAGTTCTTC.

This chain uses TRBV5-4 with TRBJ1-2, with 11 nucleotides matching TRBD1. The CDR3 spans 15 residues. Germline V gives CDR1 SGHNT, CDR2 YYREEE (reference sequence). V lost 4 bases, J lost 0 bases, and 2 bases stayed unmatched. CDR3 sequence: CASSPGQGANYGYTF. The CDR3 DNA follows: TGTGCCAGCAGCCCGGGACAGGGGGCTAACTATGGCTACACCTTC.

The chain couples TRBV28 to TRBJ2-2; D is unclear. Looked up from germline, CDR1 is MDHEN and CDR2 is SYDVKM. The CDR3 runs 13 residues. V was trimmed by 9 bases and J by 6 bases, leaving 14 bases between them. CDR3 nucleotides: TGTGCCAGTGTGAACCAGGTTGCCGGGGAGCTGTTTTTT. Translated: CASVNQVAGELFF.